This TCR beta chain appears in the sequencing data of a study of T cells in Graves' hyperthyroidism and ophthalmopathy. RNA transcripts provided the source from which TCR beta CDR3 regions were amplified. With the HTBI primer set, the TCR CDR3 went through a first round of RT-PCR. TCRdb itself ran the multiplex PCR reads through MiXCR, one entry per CDR3 protein. The sample lists about 400,000 distinct CDR3 sequences; about 15% were seen once. This clonotype has ten or more counts. Uncontrolled infection, other autoimmune disease, pregnancy or lactation led to exclusion. Clinical symptoms, serum thyroxine and TRAb, thyroid ultrasound and orbital computed tomography were used for the diagnoses. About 10 ml fresh peripheral blood yielded the PBMCs. Trimming cost V 1 base and J 4 bases; bases outside gene matches: 3. This CDR3 contains 15 residues. The V gene's germline CDR1 is SGHAT and CDR2 FQNNGV.

Sequencing was done on a sample of blood. The receptor's source is a woman aged 25-40 years with Graves' hyperthyroidism. The chain couples TRBV11-2 to TRBJ2-5; 10 bases match TRBD1. The CDR3 sequence is CASSLGDRGRETQYF. The CDR3 DNA is TGTGCCAGCAGCTTAGGGGACAGGGGACGAGAGACCCAGTACTTC.